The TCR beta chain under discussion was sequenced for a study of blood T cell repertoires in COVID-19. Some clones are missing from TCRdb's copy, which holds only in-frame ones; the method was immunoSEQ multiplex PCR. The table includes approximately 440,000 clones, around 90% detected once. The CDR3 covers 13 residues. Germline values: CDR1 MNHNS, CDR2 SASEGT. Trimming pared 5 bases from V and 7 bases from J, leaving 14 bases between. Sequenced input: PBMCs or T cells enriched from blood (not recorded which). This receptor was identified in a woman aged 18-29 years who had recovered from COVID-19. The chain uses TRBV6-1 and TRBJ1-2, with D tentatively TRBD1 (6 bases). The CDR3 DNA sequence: TGTGCCAGCAGTCTCGGACAGAATCCTGGCTACACCTTC. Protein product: CASSLGQNPGYTF.